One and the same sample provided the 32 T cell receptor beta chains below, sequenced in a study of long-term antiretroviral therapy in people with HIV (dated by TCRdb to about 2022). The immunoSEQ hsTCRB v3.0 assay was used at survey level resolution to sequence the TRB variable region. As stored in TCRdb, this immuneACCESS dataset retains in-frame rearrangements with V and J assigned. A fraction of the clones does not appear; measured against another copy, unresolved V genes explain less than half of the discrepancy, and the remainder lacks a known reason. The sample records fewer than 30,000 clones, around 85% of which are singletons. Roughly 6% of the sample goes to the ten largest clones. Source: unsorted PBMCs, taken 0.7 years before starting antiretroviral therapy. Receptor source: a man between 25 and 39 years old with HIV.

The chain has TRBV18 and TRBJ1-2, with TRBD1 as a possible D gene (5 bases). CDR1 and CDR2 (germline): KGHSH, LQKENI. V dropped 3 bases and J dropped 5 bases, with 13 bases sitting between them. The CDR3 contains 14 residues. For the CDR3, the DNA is TGTGCCAGCTCACCGGACGGGGGTAGATATGGCTACACCTTC. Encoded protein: CASSPDGGRYGYTF.

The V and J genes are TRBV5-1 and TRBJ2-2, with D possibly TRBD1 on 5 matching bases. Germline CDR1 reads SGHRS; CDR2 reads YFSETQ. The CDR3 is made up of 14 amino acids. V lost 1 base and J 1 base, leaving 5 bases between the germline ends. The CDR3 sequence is CASSLTGNTGELFF. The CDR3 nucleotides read TGCGCCAGCAGCTTGACAGGGAACACCGGGGAGCTGTTTTTT.

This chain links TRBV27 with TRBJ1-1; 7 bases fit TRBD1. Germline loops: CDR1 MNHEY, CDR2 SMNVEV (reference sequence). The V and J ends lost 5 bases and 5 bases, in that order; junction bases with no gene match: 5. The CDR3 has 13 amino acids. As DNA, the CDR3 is TGTGCCAGCAGTCCGCCCAGGGGGACTGAAGCTTTCTTT. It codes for CASSPPRGTEAFF.

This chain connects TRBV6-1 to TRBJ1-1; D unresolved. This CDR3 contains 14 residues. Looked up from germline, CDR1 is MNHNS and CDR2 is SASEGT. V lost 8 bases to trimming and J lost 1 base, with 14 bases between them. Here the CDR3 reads CASRSRGRNTEAFF. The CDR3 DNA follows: TGTGCCAGCCGGTCAAGAGGGAGGAACACTGAAGCTTTCTTT.

The CDR3 DNA reads as TGTGCCAGCAGCGGGGACTTCATCTTAGAGACCCAGTACTTC. It yields the protein CASSGDFILETQYF. The rearrangement uses TRBV5-6 and TRBJ2-5; a weak D match, TRBD2 (6 bases). Looked up from germline, CDR1 is SGHDT and CDR2 is YYEEEE. The CDR3 totals 14 residues. Trimming stripped 4 bases from V and 4 bases from J, with 14 bases between.

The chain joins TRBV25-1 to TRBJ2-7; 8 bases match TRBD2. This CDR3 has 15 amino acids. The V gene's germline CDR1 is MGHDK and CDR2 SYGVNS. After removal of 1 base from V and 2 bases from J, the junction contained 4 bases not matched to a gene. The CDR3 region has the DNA TGTGCCAGCAGTGAATTGGGCGGGAGGACCTACGAGCAGTACTTC. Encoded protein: CASSELGGRTYEQYF.

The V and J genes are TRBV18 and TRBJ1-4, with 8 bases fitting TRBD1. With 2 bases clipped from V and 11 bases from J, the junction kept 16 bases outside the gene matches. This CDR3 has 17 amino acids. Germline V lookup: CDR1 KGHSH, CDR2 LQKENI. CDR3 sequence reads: CASSPSFGQGLAAKLFF. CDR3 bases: TGTGCCAGCTCACCAAGTTTTGGACAGGGTTTAGCCGCCAAACTGTTTTTT.

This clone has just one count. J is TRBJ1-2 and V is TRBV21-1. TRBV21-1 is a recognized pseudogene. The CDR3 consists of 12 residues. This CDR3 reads CASRRKTYGYTF. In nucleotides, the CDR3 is TGTGCCAGCAGGAGAAAGACCTATGGCTACACCTTC.

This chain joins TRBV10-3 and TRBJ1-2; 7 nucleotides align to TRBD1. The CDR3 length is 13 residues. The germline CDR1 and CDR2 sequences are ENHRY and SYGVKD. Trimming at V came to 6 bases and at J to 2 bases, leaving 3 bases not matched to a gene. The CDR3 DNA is TGTGCCATCAGGGCAGGGGGAAACTATGGCTACACCTTC. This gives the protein CAIRAGGNYGYTF.

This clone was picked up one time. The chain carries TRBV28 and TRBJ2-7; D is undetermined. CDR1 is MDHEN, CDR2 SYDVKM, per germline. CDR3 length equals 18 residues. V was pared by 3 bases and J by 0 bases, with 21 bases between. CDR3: CASSLEIRPFNISYEQYF. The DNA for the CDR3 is TGTGCCAGCAGTTTGGAGATCCGGCCCTTTAACATCTCCTACGAGCAGTACTTC.

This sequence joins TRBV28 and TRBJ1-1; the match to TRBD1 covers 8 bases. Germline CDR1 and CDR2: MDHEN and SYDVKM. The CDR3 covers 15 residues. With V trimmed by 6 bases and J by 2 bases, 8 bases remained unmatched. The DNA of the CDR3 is TGTGCCAGCAGCACAGGGGGAGCCTTCAACACTGAAGCTTTCTTT. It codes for CASSTGGAFNTEAFF. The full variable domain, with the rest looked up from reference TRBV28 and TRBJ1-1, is DVKVTQSSRYLVKRTGEKVFLECVQDMDHENMFWYRQDPGLGLRLIYFSYDVKMKEKGDIPEGYSVSREKKERFSLILESASTNQTSMYLCASSTGGAFNTEAFFGQGTRLTVV.

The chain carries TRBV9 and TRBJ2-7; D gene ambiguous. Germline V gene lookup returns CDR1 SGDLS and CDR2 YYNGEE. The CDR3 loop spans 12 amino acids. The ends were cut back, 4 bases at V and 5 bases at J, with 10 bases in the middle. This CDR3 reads CASSLQPHEQYF. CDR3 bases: TGTGCCAGCAGCCTCCAGCCCCACGAGCAGTACTTC.

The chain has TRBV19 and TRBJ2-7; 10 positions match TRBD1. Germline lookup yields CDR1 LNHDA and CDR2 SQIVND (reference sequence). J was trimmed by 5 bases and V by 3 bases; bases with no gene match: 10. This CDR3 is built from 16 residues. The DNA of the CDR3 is TGTGCCAGTAGTATTCAAACGGGACAGGGGCCCCACGAGCAGTACTTC. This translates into CASSIQTGQGPHEQYF.

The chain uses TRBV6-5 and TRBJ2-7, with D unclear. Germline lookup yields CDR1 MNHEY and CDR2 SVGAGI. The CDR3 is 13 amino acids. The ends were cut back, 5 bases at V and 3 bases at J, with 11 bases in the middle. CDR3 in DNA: TGTGCCAGCAGTATTAAACAGCGCTACGAGCAGTACTTC. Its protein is CASSIKQRYEQYF.

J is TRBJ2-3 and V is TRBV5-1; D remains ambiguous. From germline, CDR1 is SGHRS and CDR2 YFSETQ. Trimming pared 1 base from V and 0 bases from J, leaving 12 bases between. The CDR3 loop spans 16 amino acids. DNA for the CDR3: TGCGCCAGCAGCTTGAACAGCCTTTCTAGCACAGATACGCAGTATTTT. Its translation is CASSLNSLSSTDTQYF.

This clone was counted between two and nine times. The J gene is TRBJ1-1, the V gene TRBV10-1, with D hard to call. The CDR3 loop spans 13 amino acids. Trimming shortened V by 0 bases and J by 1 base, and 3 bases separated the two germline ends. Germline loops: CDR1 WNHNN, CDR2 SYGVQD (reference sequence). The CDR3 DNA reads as TGCGCCAGCAGTGAGTCGGAGAACACTGAAGCTTTCTTT. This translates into CASSESENTEAFF.

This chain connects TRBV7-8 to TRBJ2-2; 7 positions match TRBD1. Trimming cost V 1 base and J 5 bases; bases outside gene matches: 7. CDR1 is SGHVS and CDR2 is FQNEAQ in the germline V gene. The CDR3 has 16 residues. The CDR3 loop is CASSLVGTVDTGELFF. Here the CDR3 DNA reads TGTGCCAGCAGCTTAGTTGGGACAGTCGATACCGGGGAGCTGTTTTTT.

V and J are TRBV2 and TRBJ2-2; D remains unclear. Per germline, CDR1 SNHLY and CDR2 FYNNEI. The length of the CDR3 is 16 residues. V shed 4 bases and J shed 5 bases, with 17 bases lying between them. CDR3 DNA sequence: TGTGCCAGCAGTGTGAGACGCCTACTGGGGACCGGGGAGCTGTTTTTT. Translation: CASSVRRLLGTGELFF.

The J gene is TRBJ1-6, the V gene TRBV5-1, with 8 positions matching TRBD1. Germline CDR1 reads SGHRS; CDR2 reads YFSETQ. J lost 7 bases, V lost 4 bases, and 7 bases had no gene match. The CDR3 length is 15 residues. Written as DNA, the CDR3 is TGCGCCAGCAGCGTCACCGGGACAGGCAATTCACCCCTCCACTTT. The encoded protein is CASSVTGTGNSPLHF.

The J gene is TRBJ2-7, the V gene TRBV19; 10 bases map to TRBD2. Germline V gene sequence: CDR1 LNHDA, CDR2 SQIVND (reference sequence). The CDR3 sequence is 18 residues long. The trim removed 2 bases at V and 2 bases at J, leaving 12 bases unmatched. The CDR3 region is CASSISGTSELFAYEQYF. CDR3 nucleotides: TGTGCCAGTAGTATATCCGGGACTAGCGAGTTATTCGCCTACGAGCAGTACTTC.

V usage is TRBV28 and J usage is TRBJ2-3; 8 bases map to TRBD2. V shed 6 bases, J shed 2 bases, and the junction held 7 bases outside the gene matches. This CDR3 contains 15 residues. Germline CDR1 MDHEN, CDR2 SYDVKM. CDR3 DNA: TGTGCCAGCAGCTTAGCGGGGCCTCCCACAGATACGCAGTATTTT. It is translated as CASSLAGPPTDTQYF.

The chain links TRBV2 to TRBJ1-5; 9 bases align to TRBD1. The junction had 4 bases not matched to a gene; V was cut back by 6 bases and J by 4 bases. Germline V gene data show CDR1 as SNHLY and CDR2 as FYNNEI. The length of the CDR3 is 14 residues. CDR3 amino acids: CASRTGGSNQPQHF. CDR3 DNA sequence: TGTGCCAGCAGAACAGGGGGCTCGAATCAGCCCCAGCATTTT.

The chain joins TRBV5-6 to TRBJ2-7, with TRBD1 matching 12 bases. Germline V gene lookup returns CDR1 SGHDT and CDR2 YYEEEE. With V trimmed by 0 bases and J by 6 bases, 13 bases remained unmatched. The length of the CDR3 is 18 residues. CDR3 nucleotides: TGTGCCAGCAGCTTGGCCATTGGGACAGGGGGCGTTTCTCGCGAGCAGTACTTC. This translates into CASSLAIGTGGVSREQYF. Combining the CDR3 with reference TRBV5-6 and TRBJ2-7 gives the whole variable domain DAGVTQSPTHLIKTRGQQVTLRCSPKSGHDTVSWYQQALGQGPQFIFQYYEEEERQRGNFPDRFSGHQFPNYSSELNVNALLLGDSALYLCASSLAIGTGGVSREQYFGPGTRLTVT.

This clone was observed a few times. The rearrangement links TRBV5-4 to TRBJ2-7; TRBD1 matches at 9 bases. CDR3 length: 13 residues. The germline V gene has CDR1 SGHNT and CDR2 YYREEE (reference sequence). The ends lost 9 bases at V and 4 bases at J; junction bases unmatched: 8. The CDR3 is CATQTGGSYEQYF. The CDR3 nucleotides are TGTGCCACCCAGACAGGGGGATCTTACGAGCAGTACTTC.

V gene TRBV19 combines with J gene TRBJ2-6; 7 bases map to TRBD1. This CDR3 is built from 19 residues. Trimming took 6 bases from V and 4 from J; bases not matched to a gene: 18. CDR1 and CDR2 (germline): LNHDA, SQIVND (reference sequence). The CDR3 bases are TGTGCCAGTAGAGGGAGTCCGACAGGGCGCTGGGGAGGGGCCAACGTCCTGACTTTC. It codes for CASRGSPTGRWGGANVLTF.

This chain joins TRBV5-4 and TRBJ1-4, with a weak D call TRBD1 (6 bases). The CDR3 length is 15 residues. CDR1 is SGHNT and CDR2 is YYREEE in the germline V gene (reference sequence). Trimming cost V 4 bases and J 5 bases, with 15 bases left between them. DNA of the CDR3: TGTGCCAGCAGCCCAACGGGGACATCGAATGAAAAACTGTTTTTT. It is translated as CASSPTGTSNEKLFF.

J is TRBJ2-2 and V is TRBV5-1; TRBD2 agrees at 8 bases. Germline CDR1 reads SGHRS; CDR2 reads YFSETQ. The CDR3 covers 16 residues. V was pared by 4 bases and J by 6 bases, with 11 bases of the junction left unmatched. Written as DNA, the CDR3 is TGCGCCAGCAGCCCGGGGGGGACTAGAAGATCCGGGGAGCTGTTTTTT. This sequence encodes CASSPGGTRRSGELFF.

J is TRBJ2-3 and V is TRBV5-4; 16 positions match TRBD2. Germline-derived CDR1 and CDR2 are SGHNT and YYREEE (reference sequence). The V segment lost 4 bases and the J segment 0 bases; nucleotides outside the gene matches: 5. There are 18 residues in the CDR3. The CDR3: CASSQGLAGGPSTDTQYF. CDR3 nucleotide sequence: TGTGCCAGCAGCCAGGGACTAGCGGGGGGGCCTAGCACAGATACGCAGTATTTT.

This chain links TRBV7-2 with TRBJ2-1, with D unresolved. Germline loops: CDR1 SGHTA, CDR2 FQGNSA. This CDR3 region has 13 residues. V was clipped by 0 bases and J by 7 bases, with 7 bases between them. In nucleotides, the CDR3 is TGTGCCAGCAGCTTAGCACGAGGTAATGAGCAGTTCTTC. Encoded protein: CASSLARGNEQFF.

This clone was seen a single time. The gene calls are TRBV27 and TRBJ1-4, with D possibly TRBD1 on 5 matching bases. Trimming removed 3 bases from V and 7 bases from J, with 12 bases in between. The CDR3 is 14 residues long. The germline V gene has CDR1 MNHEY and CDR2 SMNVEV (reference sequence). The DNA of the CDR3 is TGTGCCAGCAGTTTGGGGACCCTAAGTGAAAAACTGTTTTTT. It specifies CASSLGTLSEKLFF.

The CDR3 DNA is TGTGCCAGCAAATCCGGGACAGGGGGTTTTGAGACCCAGTACTTC. Protein sequence: CASKSGTGGFETQYF. The gene calls are TRBV27 and TRBJ2-5; 11 bases are shared with TRBD1. The germline gives CDR1 MNHEY, CDR2 SMNVEV (reference sequence). This CDR3 comprises 15 residues. The V segment lost 7 bases and the J segment 5 bases; nucleotides outside the gene matches: 9.

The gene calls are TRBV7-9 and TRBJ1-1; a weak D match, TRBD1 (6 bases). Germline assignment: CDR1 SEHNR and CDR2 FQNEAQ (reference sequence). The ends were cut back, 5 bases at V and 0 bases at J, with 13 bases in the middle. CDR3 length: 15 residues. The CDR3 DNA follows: TGTGCCAGCAGCCAAGCACAGGGACTGAACACTGAAGCTTTCTTT. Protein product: CASSQAQGLNTEAFF.